This record looks at one TCR beta chain sequence and its context. This sample stems from a study of glioma-infiltrating T cells after dendritic cell vaccination. Background on the study: Autologous tumor lysate-pulsed dendritic cell vaccination was given between the early 2000s and the early 2010s.

The primer mix had 60 V beta and 13 J beta primers. The assay was immunoSEQ multiplex PCR, and TCRdb's table has in-frame clones only and misses some. Of 85,000 to 100,000 clones detected, roughly four fifths appear once; the ten largest clones hold around 2.2%. J gave up 6 bases and V 1 base, and 6 bases lay outside the gene matches. CDR3 length: 15 amino acids. The germline V gene encodes CDR1 SGHAT and CDR2 FQNNGV. The time point here: after dendritic cell vaccination, including at tumor progression/relapse. Blood PBMC samples: pre-vaccination, two weeks post third vaccination, and at tumor progression.

The chain recombines TRBV11-2 with TRBJ2-7, with 10 bases matching TRBD2. The sample here was blood, taken after dendritic cell vaccination. The receptor was isolated from a human donor with glioblastoma. The CDR3 coding sequence is TGTGCCAGCAGCTTAGCCGGGACTAGCGTGCGCGAGCAGTACTTC. Amino acid sequence: CASSLAGTSVREQYF.